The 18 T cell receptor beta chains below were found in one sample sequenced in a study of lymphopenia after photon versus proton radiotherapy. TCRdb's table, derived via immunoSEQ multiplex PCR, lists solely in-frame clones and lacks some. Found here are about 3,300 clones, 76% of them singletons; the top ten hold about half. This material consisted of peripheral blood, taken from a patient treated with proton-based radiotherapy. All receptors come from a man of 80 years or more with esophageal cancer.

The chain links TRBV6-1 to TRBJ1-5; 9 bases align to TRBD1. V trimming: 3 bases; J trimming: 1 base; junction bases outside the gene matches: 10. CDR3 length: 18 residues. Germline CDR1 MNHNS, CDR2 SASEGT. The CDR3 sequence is CASSEFGQGFLSNQPQHF. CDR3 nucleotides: TGTGCCAGCAGTGAGTTCGGACAGGGGTTTTTGAGCAATCAGCCCCAGCATTTT.

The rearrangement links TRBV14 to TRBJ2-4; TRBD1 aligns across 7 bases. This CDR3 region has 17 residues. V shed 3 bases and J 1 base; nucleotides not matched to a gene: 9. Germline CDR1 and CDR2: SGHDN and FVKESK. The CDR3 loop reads CASSQGRGIGAKNIQYF. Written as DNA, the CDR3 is TGTGCCAGCAGCCAGGGCAGGGGGATAGGGGCCAAAAACATTCAGTACTTC.

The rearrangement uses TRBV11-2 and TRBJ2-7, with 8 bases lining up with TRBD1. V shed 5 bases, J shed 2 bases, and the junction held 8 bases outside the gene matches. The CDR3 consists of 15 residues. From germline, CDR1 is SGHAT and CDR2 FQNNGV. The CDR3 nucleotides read TGTGCCAGCAGCCAAGAGCAGGGGGCTGCCTACGAGCAGTACTTC. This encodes CASSQEQGAAYEQYF.

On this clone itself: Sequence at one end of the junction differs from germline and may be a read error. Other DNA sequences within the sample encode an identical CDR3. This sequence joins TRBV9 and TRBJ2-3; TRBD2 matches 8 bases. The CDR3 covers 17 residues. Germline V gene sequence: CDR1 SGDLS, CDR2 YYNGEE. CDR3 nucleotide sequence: TGCGCCCGCAGCGCTCTCGGGGGGGCGGGCTTAGCAGATACGCAGTATTTT. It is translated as CARSALGGAGLADTQYF.

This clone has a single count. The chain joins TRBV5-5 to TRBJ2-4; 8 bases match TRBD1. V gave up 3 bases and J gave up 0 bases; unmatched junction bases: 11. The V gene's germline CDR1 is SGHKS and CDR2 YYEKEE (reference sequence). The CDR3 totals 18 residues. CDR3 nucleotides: TGTGCCAGCAGCTACGGGACAGGCCTCGAACTAGCCAAAAACATTCAGTACTTC. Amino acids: CASSYGTGLELAKNIQYF.

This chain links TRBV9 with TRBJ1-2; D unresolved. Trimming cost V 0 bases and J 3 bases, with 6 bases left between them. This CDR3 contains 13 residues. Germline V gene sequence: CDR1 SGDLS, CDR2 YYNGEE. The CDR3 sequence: CASSVGQDYGYTF. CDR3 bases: TGTGCCAGCAGCGTAGGGCAAGACTATGGCTACACCTTC. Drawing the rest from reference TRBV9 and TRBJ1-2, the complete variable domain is DSGVTQTPKHLITATGQRVTLRCSPRSGDLSVYWYQQSLDQGLQFLIQYYNGEERAKGNILERFSAQQFPDLHSELNLSSLELGDSALYFCASSVGQDYGYTFGSGTRLTVV.

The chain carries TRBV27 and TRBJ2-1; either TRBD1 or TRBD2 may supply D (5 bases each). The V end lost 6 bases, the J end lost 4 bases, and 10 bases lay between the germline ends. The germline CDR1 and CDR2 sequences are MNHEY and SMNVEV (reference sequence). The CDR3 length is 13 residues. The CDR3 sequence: CASSPGLYNEQFF. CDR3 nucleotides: TGTGCCAGCAGCCCGGGGCTTTACAATGAGCAGTTCTTC.

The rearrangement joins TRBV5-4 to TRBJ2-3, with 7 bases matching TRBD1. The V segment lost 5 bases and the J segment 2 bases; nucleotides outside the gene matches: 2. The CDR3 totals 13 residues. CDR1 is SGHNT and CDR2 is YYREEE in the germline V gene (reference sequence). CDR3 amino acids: CASRTGLTDTQYF. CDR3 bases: TGTGCCAGCAGGACAGGGCTCACAGATACGCAGTATTTT.

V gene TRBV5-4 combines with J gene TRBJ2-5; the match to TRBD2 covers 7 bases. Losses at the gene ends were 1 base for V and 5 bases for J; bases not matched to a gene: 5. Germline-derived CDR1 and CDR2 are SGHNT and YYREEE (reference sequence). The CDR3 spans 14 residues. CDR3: CASSLRTSGETQYF. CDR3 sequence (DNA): TGTGCCAGCAGCTTGAGGACTAGTGGGGAGACCCAGTACTTC.

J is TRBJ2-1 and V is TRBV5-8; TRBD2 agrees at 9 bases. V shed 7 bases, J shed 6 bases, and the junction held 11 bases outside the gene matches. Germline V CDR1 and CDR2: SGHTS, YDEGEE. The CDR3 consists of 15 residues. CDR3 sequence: CASSAREGLGNEQFF. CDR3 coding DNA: TGTGCCAGCTCGGCGCGGGAGGGCCTGGGCAATGAGCAGTTCTTC.

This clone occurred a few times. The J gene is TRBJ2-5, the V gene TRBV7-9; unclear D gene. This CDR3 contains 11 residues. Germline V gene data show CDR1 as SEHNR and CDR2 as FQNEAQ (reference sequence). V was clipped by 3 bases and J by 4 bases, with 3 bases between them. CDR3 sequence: CASSFIETQYF. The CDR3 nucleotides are TGTGCCAGCAGCTTCATAGAGACCCAGTACTTC.

As DNA, the CDR3 is TGTGCCAGCAGTGAGACTATTTACAATGAGCAGTTCTTC. This encodes CASSETIYNEQFF. V gene TRBV6-4 combines with J gene TRBJ2-1; possible D gene TRBD2, 5 bases. V was cut by 3 bases and J by 4 bases, with 7 bases left in between. The V gene's germline CDR1 is MRHNA and CDR2 SNTAGT. The CDR3 length is 13 residues.

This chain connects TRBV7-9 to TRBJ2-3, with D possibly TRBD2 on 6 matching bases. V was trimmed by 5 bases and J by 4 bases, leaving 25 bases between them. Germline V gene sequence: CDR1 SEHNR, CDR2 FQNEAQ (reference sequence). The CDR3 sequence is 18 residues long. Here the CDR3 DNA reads TGTGCCAGCAGCCGCTCGACTATGCGGGGACGAGGGGCAGATACGCAGTATTTT. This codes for CASSRSTMRGRGADTQYF.

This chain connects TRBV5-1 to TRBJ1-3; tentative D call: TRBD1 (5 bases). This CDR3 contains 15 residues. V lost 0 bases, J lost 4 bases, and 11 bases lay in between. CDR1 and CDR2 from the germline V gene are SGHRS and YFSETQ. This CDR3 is CASSLVEGLGNTIYF. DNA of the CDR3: TGCGCCAGCAGCTTGGTGGAGGGGTTGGGAAACACCATATATTTT.

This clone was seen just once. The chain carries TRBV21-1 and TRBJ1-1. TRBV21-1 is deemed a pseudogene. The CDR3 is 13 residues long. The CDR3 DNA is TGTGCCAGCAAAGGCGCCAGGAACACTGAAGCTTTCTTT. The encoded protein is CASKGARNTEAFF.

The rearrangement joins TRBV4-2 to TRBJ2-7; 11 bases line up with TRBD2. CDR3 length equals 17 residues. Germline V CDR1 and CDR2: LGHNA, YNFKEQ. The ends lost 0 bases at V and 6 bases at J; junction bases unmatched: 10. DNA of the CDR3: TGTGCCAGCAGCCAAGATGATTCGACTAGCGGGGAAGGCGAGCAGTACTTC. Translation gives CASSQDDSTSGEGEQYF.

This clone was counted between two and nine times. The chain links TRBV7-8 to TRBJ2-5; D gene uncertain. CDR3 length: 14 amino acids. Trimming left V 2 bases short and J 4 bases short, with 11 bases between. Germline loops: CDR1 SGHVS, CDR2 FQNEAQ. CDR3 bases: TGTGCCAGCAGCTTACTTCTCTCCCGAGAGACCCAGTACTTC. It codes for CASSLLLSRETQYF.

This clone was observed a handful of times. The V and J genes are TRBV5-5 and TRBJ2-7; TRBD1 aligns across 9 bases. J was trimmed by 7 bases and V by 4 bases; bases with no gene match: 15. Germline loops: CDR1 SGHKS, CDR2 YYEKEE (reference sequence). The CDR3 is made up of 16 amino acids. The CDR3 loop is CASSQVLGTGSGEQYF. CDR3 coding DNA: TGTGCCAGCAGCCAAGTGCTAGGGACAGGGTCGGGTGAGCAGTACTTC.